Below, one T cell receptor (beta chain) is given with its context. The data were taken from a study of shared clonotypes between healthy human individuals. Using immunoSEQ multiplex PCR, the repertoire was profiled, and TCRdb retains in-frame clones only, with some absent. The repertoire holds about 2.3 million clones, with 85% to 95% as singletons. From CD4+ cells came CD45RA+ naive and CD45RA-negative memory subsets. Deletions cut 6 bases from V and 3 bases from J, with 9 bases between. The CDR3 spans 11 residues. Germline V gene lookup returns CDR1 DFQATT and CDR2 SNEGSKA (reference sequence). The chain is built from TRBV20-1 and TRBJ2-7; no clear D gene. This TCR was recovered from a young man in good health. Some clones in this sample may be carry-over from other donors' samples. The sample consisted of naive CD4+ T cells from PBMCs. Subset reported: CD45RA+ positively selected. Here the CDR3 DNA reads TGCAGTGCAACTTCAATCTACGAGCAGTACTTC. Encoded protein: CSATSIYEQYF.